Listed below are T cell receptor beta chains from one sample, sequenced in a study of T cells after yellow fever vaccination. TCRdb re-called the 5' RACE reads with MiXCR, one entry per CDR3 protein. Of about 310,000 distinct CDR3 sequences in the sample, around 3.6% were seen once. Here the sequenced sample was PBMCs, taken on the day of the yellow fever booster vaccination. Receptors originate from a man younger than 35 who received the YFV17D yellow fever vaccine. Each CDR3 is given with its conserved first and last residue. A D gene is named only where the DNA matches it firmly. Only some rows state a clone size, as once, few, many or a class for expanded clones.

>NA|TRBJ1-4|TRBV7-2|TRBD1
CASSPRGQGATNEKLFF
TGTGCCAGCAGCCCAAGAGGACAGGGTGCAACTAATGAAAAACTGTTTTTT
>few|TRBJ1-2|TRBV7-3|NA
CASSLSGPRNYGYTF
TGTGCCAGCAGCTTATCGGGACCACGAAACTATGGCTACACCTTC
>many|TRBJ1-1|TRBV5-1|TRBD1
CASGTENTEAFF
TGCGCCAGCGGGACAGAGAACACTGAAGCTTTCTTT
>NA|TRBJ2-7|TRBV30|TRBD2
CAWSSGSGTYYEQYF
TGTGCCTGGAGTAGTGGCAGCGGGACCTACTACGAGCAGTACTTC
>few|TRBJ2-3|TRBV20-1|TRBD1
CSGEDGTGADTQYF
TGCAGTGGAGAGGACGGGACAGGCGCAGATACGCAGTATTTT
>few|TRBJ2-1|TRBV29-1|TRBD1
CSVEEGTGHNEQFF
TGCAGCGTTGAAGAAGGGACAGGGCACAATGAGCAGTTCTTC
>many|TRBJ1-1|TRBV4-1|NA
CASSQVLDTEAFF
TGCGCCAGCAGCCAAGTCCTGGACACTGAAGCTTTCTTT
>many|TRBJ2-3|TRBV5-1|TRBD2
CASSSWTSGGTDTQYF
TGCGCCAGCAGCTCTTGGACTAGCGGGGGCACAGATACGCAGTATTTT
>many|TRBJ1-3|TRBV7-2|NA
CASSPSRVSTGNTIYF
TGTGCCAGCAGCCCAAGCAGGGTTAGTACCGGAAACACCATATATTTT
>many|TRBJ2-5|TRBV3-1|NA
CASSQGRGFGQETQYF
TGTGCCAGCAGCCAAGGGCGGGGCTTTGGCCAAGAGACCCAGTACTTC
>few|TRBJ1-1|TRBV4-2|TRBD1
CASSRGTGASTEAFF
TGTGCCAGCAGCCGCGGGACAGGGGCGAGCACTGAAGCTTTCTTT
>many|TRBJ2-5|TRBV12-3/TRBV12-4|NA
CASSIVQGIQYF
TGTGCCAGCAGTATCGTCCAGGGGATCCAGTACTTC
>few|TRBJ2-7|TRBV5-5|TRBD1
CASSSGTGQYEQYF
TGTGCCAGCAGCTCGGGGACAGGACAGTACGAGCAGTACTTC
>NA|TRBJ2-1|TRBV29-1|TRBD2
CSVLTSGEGNEQFF
TGCAGCGTTTTAACTAGCGGGGAGGGGAATGAGCAGTTCTTC
>NA|TRBJ2-5|TRBV10-3|NA
CAISDRGGQETQYF
TGTGCCATCAGTGACAGGGGTGGCCAAGAGACCCAGTACTTC
>NA|TRBJ1-2|TRBV29-1|TRBD1
CSVLPQGSYGYTF
TGCAGCGTGCTGCCACAGGGGAGCTATGGCTACACCTTC
>many|TRBJ2-1|TRBV4-1|TRBD1
CASSHNRGRDGQFF
TGCGCCAGCAGCCACAACAGGGGGCGGGACGGGCAGTTCTTC
>NA|TRBJ2-4|TRBV4-2|TRBD2
CASSQDPPLGAAGGRKNIQYF
TGTGCCAGCAGCCAAGATCCCCCTCTGGGAGCCGCGGGGGGGCGTAAAAACATTCAGTACTTC
>few|TRBJ1-1|TRBV7-9|TRBD1
CASSSETGEGTEAFF
TGTGCCAGCAGCTCCGAGACAGGGGAAGGCACTGAAGCTTTCTTT
>many|TRBJ1-5|TRBV18|NA
CASSRPSLANQPQHF
TGTGCCAGCTCACGCCCGTCCTTAGCGAATCAGCCCCAGCATTTT
>NA|TRBJ1-2|TRBV7-9|NA
CASSLEAGGSLGYTF
TGTGCCAGCAGCTTAGAGGCGGGCGGCTCCCTTGGCTACACCTTC
>few|TRBJ2-1|TRBV5-1|NA
CASSFFGTESYNEQFF
TGCGCCAGCAGCTTTTTCGGGACGGAATCCTACAATGAGCAGTTCTTC
>many|TRBJ2-5|TRBV4-2|NA
CASSQGGDQETQYF
TGTGCCAGCAGCCAAGGGGGCGACCAAGAGACCCAGTACTTC